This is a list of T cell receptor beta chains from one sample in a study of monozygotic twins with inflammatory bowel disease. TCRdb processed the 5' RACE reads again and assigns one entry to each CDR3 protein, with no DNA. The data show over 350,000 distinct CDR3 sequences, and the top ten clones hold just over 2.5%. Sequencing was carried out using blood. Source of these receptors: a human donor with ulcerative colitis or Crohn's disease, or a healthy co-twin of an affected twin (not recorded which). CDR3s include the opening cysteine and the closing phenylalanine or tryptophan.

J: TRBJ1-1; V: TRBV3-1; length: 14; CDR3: CASSPQTGNTEAFF
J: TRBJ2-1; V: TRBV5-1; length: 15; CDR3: CASSLGQDPYNEQFF
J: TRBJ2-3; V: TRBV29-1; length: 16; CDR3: CSVDSPLEDVTDTQYF
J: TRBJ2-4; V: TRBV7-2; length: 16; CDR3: CASSLATGTDKNIQYF
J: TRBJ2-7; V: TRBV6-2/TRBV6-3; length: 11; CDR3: CASSWSHEQYF
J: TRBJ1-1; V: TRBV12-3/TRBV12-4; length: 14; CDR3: CASRLQGVGTEAFF
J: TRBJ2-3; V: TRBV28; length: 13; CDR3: CASSAPQADTQYF
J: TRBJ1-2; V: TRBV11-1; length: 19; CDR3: CASSSRRPGRTIPNYGYTF
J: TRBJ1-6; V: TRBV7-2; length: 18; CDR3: CASSLARPFSSYNSPLHF
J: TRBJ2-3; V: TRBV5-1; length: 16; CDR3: CASSLAVGVGTDTQYF
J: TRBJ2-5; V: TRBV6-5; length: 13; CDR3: CASRAMGGETQYF
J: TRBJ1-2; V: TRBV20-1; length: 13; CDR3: CSAQSSGSYGYTF
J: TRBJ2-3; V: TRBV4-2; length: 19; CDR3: CASSRSPGGSGGSTDTQYF
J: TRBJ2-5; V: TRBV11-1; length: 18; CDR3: CASSLVRGGTPERETQYF
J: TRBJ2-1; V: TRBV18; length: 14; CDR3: CASSPLDRADEQFF
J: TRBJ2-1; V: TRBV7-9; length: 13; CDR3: CASSLTGINEQFF
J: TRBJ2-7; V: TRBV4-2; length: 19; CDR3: CASSQHLAGRVGASYEQYF
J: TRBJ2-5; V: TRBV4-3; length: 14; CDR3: CASSPRDRVETQYF
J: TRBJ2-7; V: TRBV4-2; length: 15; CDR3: CASSQAGGVGYEQYF
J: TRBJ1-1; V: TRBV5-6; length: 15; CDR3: CASSLGQLSMMGAFF
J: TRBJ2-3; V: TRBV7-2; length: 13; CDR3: CAALGRVADTQYF
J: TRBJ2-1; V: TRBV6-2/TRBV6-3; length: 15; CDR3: CASSYSGGGAGEQFF
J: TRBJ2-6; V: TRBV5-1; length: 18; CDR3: CASRKTGGAVSGANVLTF